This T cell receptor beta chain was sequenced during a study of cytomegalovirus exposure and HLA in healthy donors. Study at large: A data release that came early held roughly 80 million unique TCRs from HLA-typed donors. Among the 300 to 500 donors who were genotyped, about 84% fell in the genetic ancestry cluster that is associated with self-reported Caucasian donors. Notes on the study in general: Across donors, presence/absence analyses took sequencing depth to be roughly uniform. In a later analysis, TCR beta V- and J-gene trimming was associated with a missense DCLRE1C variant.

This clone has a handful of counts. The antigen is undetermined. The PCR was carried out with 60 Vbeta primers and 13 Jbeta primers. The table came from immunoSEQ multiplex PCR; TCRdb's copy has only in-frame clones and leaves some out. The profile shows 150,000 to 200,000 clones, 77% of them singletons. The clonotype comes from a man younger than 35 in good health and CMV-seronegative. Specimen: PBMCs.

This CDR3 reads CASSFGQGNYGYTF. CDR3 in DNA: TGTGCCAGCAGCTTTGGACAGGGTAACTATGGCTACACCTTC. The chain has TRBV5-5 and TRBJ1-2; TRBD1 aligns across 8 bases. V gave up 2 bases and J gave up 1 base; unmatched junction bases: 1. CDR3 length equals 14 residues. The germline V gene encodes CDR1 SGHKS and CDR2 YYEKEE (reference sequence).